One sample yielded the 15 T cell receptor beta chains listed below, sequenced in a study of blood T cell repertoires in COVID-19. The protocol was immunoSEQ multiplex PCR, while the TCRdb copy is restricted to in-frame clones and leaves out a portion. Of 350,000 or so clones in the sample, roughly 90% were seen once. Material: PBMCs or T cells enriched from blood (not recorded which). The receptors shown here come from a woman aged 25 to 39 who had recovered from COVID-19.

The chain carries TRBV29-1 and TRBJ2-7, with TRBD1 matching 9 bases. Trimming at V came to 4 bases and at J to 4 bases, leaving 8 bases not matched to a gene. The germline V gene encodes CDR1 SQVTM and CDR2 ANQGSEA. The CDR3 spans 14 residues. CDR3 nucleotides: TGCAGCGTTGCTAGGACAGGGGTAATTTACGAGCAGTACTTC. This encodes CSVARTGVIYEQYF.

V gene TRBV9 combines with J gene TRBJ2-7; D ambiguous. This CDR3 spans 13 amino acids. V lost 2 bases to trimming and J lost 2 bases, with 8 bases between them. Germline V gene sequence: CDR1 SGDLS, CDR2 YYNGEE. The CDR3 protein is CASSVGPAYEQYF. The DNA of the CDR3 is TGTGCCAGCAGCGTTGGGCCGGCCTACGAGCAGTACTTC.

The rearrangement links TRBV6-6 to TRBJ1-1, with TRBD1 matching 11 bases. Germline CDR1 is MNHNY and CDR2 is SVGAGI (reference sequence). V lost 5 bases and J lost 2; bases outside the gene matches: 10. The CDR3 covers 17 residues. The CDR3 sequence: CASSPRTGGWGNTEAFF. CDR3 nucleotides: TGTGCCAGCAGTCCAAGGACAGGGGGCTGGGGAAACACTGAAGCTTTCTTT.

This clone was observed a single time. This sequence joins TRBV24-1 and TRBJ2-1, with 15 bases lining up with TRBD2. The ends lost 3 bases at V and 5 bases at J; junction bases unmatched: 7. The V gene's germline CDR1 is KGHDR and CDR2 SFDVKD. The CDR3 consists of 18 residues. CDR3 bases: TGTGCCACCAGTGATCGGACTAGCGGGGGGGCCCGGGACAATGAGCAGTTCTTC. As protein: CATSDRTSGGARDNEQFF.

V is TRBV10-3 and J is TRBJ1-2; tentatively, D is TRBD1 (6 bases). Deletions cut 3 bases from V and 8 bases from J, with 13 bases between. The CDR3 has 13 residues. Germline values: CDR1 ENHRY, CDR2 SYGVKD. CDR3 bases: TGTGCCATCAGTGAAGGGGGAACGGTAGGCTACACCTTC. It translates to CAISEGGTVGYTF.

V gene TRBV14 combines with J gene TRBJ2-1; 10 bases align to TRBD2. Trimming removed 4 bases from V and 0 bases from J; junction bases left unmatched: 18. The V gene's germline CDR1 is SGHDN and CDR2 FVKESK. The CDR3 sequence is 21 residues long. The CDR3 region has the DNA TGTGCCAGCAGCCGCCCTACAAGTCGGACTAGCGGCCAAAGCTCCTACAATGAGCAGTTCTTC. Translated: CASSRPTSRTSGQSSYNEQFF.

The chain is built from TRBV5-1 and TRBJ2-5; 7 bases agree with TRBD2. The CDR3 spans 15 residues. Germline CDR1 and CDR2: SGHRS and YFSETQ. V shed 0 bases and J 2 bases; nucleotides not matched to a gene: 4. CDR3 coding DNA: TGCGCCAGCAGCTTGGAAGCGGGGAGACAAGAGACCCAGTACTTC. It yields the protein CASSLEAGRQETQYF.

This chain joins TRBV4-1 and TRBJ2-1, with TRBD1 as a possible D gene (6 bases). The germline gives CDR1 MGHRA, CDR2 YSYEKL. This CDR3 has 15 amino acids. The germline V and J ends were trimmed by 4 bases and 0 bases, with 10 bases remaining between them. The CDR3 nucleotides are TGCGCCAGCAGCCTCTCCAGGGGCTCCTACAATGAGCAGTTCTTC. Residues: CASSLSRGSYNEQFF.

The sample holds one count of this clone. V gene TRBV15 combines with J gene TRBJ2-5; TRBD1 is a possible D gene (6 bases). Looked up from germline, CDR1 is LNHNV and CDR2 is YYDKDF (reference sequence). V was pared by 0 bases and J by 4 bases, with 15 bases between. This CDR3 region has 16 residues. CDR3 nucleotide sequence: TGTGCCACCAGCAGAGATAGGGGGAGCAGGGGAGAGACCCAGTACTTC. Translation gives CATSRDRGSRGETQYF.

The genes are TRBV19 and TRBJ2-1; TRBD2 matches at 9 bases. The V gene end was trimmed by 0 bases and the J gene end by 9 bases; junction bases not matched to a gene: 21. Germline V gene data show CDR1 as LNHDA and CDR2 as SQIVND (reference sequence). The CDR3 extends over 20 amino acids. CDR3 loop: CASSIDFSRGLVAGASEQFF. The CDR3 DNA sequence: TGTGCCAGTAGTATAGATTTTAGCAGGGGTTTGGTAGCGGGAGCCAGTGAGCAGTTCTTC.

In DNA form, the CDR3 reads TGTGCCAGCAGCCCCCCGGGACTAGCTGGCTACAATGAGCAGTTCTTC. Protein: CASSPPGLAGYNEQFF. The chain joins TRBV7-2 to TRBJ2-1; 9 bases agree with TRBD2. The CDR3 has 16 amino acids. Trimming removed 5 bases from V and 3 bases from J; junction bases left unmatched: 8. Per the germline V gene, CDR1 is SGHTA and CDR2 is FQGNSA.

This chain connects TRBV21-1 to TRBJ1-4. TRBV21-1 is annotated as a pseudogene. There are 16 residues in the CDR3. The CDR3 nucleotides read TGTGCCAGCAGCAAAGCCCTAGGGAGGGTGGGAGAAAAACTGTTTTTT. It codes for CASSKALGRVGEKLFF.

This chain uses TRBV2 with TRBJ2-5; D not certain. The CDR3 spans 14 residues. Germline assignment: CDR1 SNHLY and CDR2 FYNNEI. V was trimmed by 4 bases and J by 0 bases, leaving 9 bases between them. Written as DNA, the CDR3 is TGTGCCAGCAGTGTCTCAGTATACCAAGAGACCCAGTACTTC. Its protein product is CASSVSVYQETQYF.

CDR3 amino acids: CASSQVGGAEAFF. Here the CDR3 DNA reads TGCGCCAGCAGCCAAGTGGGGGGGGCTGAAGCTTTCTTT. The rearrangement links TRBV4-1 to TRBJ1-1; weak D call: TRBD1 (5 bases). Germline-derived CDR1 and CDR2 are MGHRA and YSYEKL. CDR3 size: 13 residues. V gave up 1 base and J gave up 6 bases, with 9 bases separating them.

The chain employs TRBV2 and TRBJ1-6, with D unresolved. V was cut by 9 bases and J by 3 bases, with 9 bases left in between. Germline V gives CDR1 SNHLY, CDR2 FYNNEI. This CDR3 has 13 residues. The CDR3 DNA is TGTGCCAGTCGTACTGACTATAATTCACCCCTCCACTTT. Its translation is CASRTDYNSPLHF.